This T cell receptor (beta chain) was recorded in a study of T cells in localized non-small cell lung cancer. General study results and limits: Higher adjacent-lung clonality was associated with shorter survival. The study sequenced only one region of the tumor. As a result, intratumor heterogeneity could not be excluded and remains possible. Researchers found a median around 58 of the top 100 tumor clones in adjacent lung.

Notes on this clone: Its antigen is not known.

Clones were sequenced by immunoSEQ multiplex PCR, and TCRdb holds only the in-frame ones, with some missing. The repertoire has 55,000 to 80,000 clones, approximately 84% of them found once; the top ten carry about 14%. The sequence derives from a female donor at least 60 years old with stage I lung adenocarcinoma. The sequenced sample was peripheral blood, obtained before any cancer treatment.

The CDR3 nucleotides are TGCAGTGCTTACCCAGGGACTGAAGCTTTCTTT. It yields the protein CSAYPGTEAFF. The chain employs TRBV20-1 and TRBJ1-1; D perhaps matches TRBD1 (5 bases). The CDR3 totals 11 residues. From germline, CDR1 is DFQATT and CDR2 SNEGSKA (reference sequence). V gave up 5 bases and J gave up 5 bases, with 9 bases separating them.